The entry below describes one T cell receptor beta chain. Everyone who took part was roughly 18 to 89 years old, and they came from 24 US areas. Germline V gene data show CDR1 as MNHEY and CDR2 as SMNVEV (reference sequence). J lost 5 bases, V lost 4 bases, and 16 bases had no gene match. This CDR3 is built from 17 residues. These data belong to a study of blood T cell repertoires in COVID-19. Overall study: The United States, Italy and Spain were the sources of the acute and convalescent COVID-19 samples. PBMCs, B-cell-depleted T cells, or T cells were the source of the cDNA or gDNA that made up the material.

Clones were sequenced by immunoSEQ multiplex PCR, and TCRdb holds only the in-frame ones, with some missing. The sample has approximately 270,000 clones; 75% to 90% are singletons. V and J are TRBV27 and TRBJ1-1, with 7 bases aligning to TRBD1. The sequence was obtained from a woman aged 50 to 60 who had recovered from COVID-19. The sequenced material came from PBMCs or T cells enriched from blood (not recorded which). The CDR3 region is CASSSVPGQREGTEAFF. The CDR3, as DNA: TGTGCCAGCAGTTCCGTCCCGGGACAGCGAGAGGGGACTGAAGCTTTCTTT.